Below, one T cell receptor (beta chain) is given with its context. Its antigen is unknown. The entry originates in a study of T cell responses to AZD1222 COVID-19 vaccine. General study points: The sample set comprised mostly white British donors with more females, and clonal diversity was possibly underestimated.

CDR3 length equals 15 residues. The ends were cut back, 0 bases at V and 5 bases at J, with 8 bases in the middle. Germline V gives CDR1 MNHEY, CDR2 SVGAGI. TCRdb's table, derived via immunoSEQ multiplex PCR, lists solely in-frame clones and lacks some. Of 110,000 or so clones listed, around 88% were seen once; the top ten hold less than 6.5%. Here the sequenced sample was peripheral blood, taken 28 days after the second AZD1222 dose. The V and J genes are TRBV6-5 and TRBJ1-6; D unclear. The receptor was isolated from an adult who received the AZD1222 COVID-19 vaccine. In nucleotides, the CDR3 is TGTGCCAGCAGTTACTCGAACCAGAATAATTCACCCCTCCACTTT. Translated: CASSYSNQNNSPLHF.